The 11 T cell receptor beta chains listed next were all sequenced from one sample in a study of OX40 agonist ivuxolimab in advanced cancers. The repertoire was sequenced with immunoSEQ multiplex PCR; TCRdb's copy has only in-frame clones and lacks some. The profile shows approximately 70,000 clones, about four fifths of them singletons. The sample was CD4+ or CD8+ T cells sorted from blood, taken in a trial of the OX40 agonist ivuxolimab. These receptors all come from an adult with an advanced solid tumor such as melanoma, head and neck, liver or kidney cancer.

CDR3 residues: CASSYSTAVNQETQYF. CDR3 coding DNA: TGTGCCAGCAGTTACTCGACGGCCGTTAATCAAGAGACCCAGTACTTC. The rearrangement uses TRBV6-5 and TRBJ2-5; D is unresolved. CDR1 is MNHEY, CDR2 SVGAGI, per germline. V lost 0 bases, J lost 2 bases, and 13 bases lay in between. CDR3 length equals 16 residues.

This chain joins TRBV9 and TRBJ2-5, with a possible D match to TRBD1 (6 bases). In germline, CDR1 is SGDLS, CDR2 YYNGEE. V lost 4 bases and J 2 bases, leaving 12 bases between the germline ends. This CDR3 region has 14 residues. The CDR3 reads CASSPLDSQETQYF. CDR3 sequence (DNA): TGTGCCAGCAGCCCGTTGGACAGTCAAGAGACCCAGTACTTC.

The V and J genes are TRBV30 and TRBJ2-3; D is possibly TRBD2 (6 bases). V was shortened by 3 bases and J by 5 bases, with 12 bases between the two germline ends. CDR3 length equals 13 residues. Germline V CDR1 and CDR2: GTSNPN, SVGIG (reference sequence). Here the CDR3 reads CAWSRGTVDTQYF. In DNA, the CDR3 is TGTGCCTGGAGCCGGGGGACGGTAGATACGCAGTATTTT.

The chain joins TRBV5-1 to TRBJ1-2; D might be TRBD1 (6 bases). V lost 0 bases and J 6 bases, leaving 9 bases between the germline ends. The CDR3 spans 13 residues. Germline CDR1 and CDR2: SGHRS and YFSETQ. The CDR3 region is CASSLASGDGYTF. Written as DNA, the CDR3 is TGCGCCAGCAGCTTGGCCTCAGGGGATGGCTACACCTTC.

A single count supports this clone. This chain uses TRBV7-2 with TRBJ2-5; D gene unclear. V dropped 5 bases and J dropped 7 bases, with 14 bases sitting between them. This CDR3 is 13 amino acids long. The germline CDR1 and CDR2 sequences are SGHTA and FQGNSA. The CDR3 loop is CASSGPARLTQYF. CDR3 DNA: TGTGCCAGCAGCGGACCCGCCCGTTTGACCCAGTACTTC.

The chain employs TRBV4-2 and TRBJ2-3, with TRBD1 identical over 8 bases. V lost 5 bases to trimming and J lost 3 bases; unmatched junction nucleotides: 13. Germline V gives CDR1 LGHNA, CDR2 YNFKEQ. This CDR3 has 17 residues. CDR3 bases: TGTGCCAGCAGCACAGACAGGGGAAACCGCGGGACAGATACGCAGTATTTT. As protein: CASSTDRGNRGTDTQYF.

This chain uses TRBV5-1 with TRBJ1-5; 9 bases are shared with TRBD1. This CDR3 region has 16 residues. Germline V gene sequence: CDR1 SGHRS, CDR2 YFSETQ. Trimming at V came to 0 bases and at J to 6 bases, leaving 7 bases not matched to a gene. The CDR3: CASSLGADRGVQPQHF. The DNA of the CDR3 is TGCGCCAGCAGCTTGGGGGCGGACAGGGGCGTTCAGCCCCAGCATTTT.

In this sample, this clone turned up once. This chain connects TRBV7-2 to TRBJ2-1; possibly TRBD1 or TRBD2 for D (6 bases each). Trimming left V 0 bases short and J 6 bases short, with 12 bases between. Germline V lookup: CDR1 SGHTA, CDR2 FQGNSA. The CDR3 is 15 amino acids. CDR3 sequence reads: CASSLAGGWRNEQFF. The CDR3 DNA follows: TGTGCCAGCAGCTTAGCGGGGGGCTGGCGCAATGAGCAGTTCTTC.

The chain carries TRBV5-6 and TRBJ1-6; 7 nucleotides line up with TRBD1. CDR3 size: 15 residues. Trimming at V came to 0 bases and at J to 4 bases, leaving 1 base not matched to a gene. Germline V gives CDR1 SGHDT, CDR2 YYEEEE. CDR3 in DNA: TGTGCCAGCAGCTTGGGGGACAGATATAATTCACCCCTCCACTTT. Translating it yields CASSLGDRYNSPLHF.

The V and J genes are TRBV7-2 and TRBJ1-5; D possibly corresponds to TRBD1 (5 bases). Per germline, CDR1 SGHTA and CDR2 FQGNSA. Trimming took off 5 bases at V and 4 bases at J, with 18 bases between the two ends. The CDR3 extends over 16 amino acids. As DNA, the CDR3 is TGTGCCAGCAGCCCCCAAGTGGGGGTCCTAAATCAGCCCCAGCATTTT. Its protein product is CASSPQVGVLNQPQHF.

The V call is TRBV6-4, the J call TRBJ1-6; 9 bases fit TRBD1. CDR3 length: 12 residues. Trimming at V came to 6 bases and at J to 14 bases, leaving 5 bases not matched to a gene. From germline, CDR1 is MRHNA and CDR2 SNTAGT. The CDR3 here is CASRGQGGSLHF. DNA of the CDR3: TGTGCCAGCAGGGGACAGGGTGGATCCCTCCACTTT.